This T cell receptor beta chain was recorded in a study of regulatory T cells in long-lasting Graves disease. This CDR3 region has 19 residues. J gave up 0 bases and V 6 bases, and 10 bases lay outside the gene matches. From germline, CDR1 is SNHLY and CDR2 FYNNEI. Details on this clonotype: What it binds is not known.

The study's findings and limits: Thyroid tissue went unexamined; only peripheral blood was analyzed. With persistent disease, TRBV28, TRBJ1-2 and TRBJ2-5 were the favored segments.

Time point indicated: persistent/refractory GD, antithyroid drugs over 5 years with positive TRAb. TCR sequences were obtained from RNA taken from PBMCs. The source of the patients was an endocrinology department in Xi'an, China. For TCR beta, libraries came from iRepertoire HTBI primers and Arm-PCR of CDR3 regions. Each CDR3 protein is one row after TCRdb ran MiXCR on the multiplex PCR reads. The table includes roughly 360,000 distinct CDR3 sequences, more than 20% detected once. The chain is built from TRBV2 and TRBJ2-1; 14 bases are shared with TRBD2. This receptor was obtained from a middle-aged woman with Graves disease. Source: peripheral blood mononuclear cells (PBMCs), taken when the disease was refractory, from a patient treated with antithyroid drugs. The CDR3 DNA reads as TGTGCCAGCAGCAAGGGACTAGCGGGAGTTGTTAGCTCCTACAATGAGCAGTTCTTC. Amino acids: CASSKGLAGVVSSYNEQFF.